The rows below give T cell receptor beta chains drawn from one sample of a study of cytomegalovirus exposure and HLA in healthy donors. Profiling relied on immunoSEQ multiplex PCR, and the TCRdb table lists in-frame clones only, not all of them. Found here are over 110,000 clones; the top ten clones hold around 0.96%. Sequenced material: PBMCs. The receptors originated from a male donor in good health and CMV-seronegative. CDR3s include the opening cysteine and the closing phenylalanine or tryptophan. D genes are given only for firm matches.

j_call	d_call	v_call	cdr3_nt	cdr3_aa
TRBJ2-5	TRBD2	TRBV5-1	TGCGCCAGCAGCACTGGTGCAGCGGGAGGGGAGACCCAGTACTTC	CASSTGAAGGETQYF
TRBJ2-2	-	TRBV27	TGTGCCAGCACCAACAGGAGGACAGTTAACACCGGGGAGCTGTTTTTT	CASTNRRTVNTGELFF
TRBJ1-1	-	TRBV30	TGTGCCTGGAGGCGAACAGGGAACACTGAAGCTTTCTTT	CAWRRTGNTEAFF
TRBJ2-7	TRBD1	TRBV5-4	TGTGCCAGCAGCTCCCCGGGACAGTCCTACGAGCAGTACTTC	CASSSPGQSYEQYF
TRBJ2-7	-	TRBV5-1	TGCGCCAGCAGCCTGCAAGGCCAACAGATCCACGAGCAGTACTTC	CASSLQGQQIHEQYF
TRBJ1-2	-	TRBV10-3	TGTGCCATCAGTGAGACGGGACTTTCGTATGGCTACACCTTC	CAISETGLSYGYTF
TRBJ2-6	-	TRBV27	TGTGCCAGCAGTCGGGGTGGGGCCAACGTCCTGACTTTC	CASSRGGANVLTF
TRBJ2-1	-	TRBV14	TGTGCCAGCAGCCAAGATCTTTATAGTAGGGAGTTCCACAATGAGCAGTTCTTC	CASSQDLYSREFHNEQFF
TRBJ2-2	TRBD2	TRBV19	TGTGCCAGTAGTATGGTAGGAGTAGCGGGGAACACCGGGGAGCTGTTTTTT	CASSMVGVAGNTGELFF
TRBJ1-2	-	TRBV7-3	TGTGCCAGCAGCCCAGGCACAGCTTATGGCTACACCTTC	CASSPGTAYGYTF
TRBJ2-7	TRBD1	TRBV28	TGTGCCAGCAGTCACCAGGGGGCCTCGTCCTACGAGCAGTACTTC	CASSHQGASSYEQYF
TRBJ1-3	TRBD1	TRBV9	TGTGCCAGCAGCGCGCCGGGACAGGGACTGGACACCATATATTTT	CASSAPGQGLDTIYF
TRBJ2-7	-	TRBV7-2	TGTGCCAGCAGCTTAGGGCCATTCGAGCAGTACTTC	CASSLGPFEQYF
TRBJ2-7	-	TRBV27	TGTGCCAGCAGTTTGACAGCTCCTGGGTTATACGAGCAGTACTTC	CASSLTAPGLYEQYF
TRBJ2-7	-	TRBV11-3	TGTGCCAGCAGCTTGGCCGGAGACTCCTACGAGCAGTACTTC	CASSLAGDSYEQYF
TRBJ2-2	TRBD2	TRBV27	TGTGCCAGCAGTTTCTCAGCGGGGGGGGGTACCGGGGAGCTGTTTTTT	CASSFSAGGGTGELFF
TRBJ1-2	TRBD1	TRBV18	TGTGCCAGCTCACTTCTCCAGGGGGAAGGCTATGGCTACACCTTC	CASSLLQGEGYGYTF
TRBJ1-1	TRBD1	TRBV19	TGTGCCAGTAGCCATATAGGACAGGGCACGACCGGGGCTTTCTTT	CASSHIGQGTTGAFF
TRBJ2-5	-	TRBV6-5	TGTGCCAGCAGCCGAGGGAATCCCCAAGAGACCCAGTACTTC	CASSRGNPQETQYF
TRBJ2-7	TRBD1	TRBV4-1	TGCGCCAGCAGCCCCGGCAACCGGGACAGGGACTACGAGCAGTACTTC	CASSPGNRDRDYEQYF
TRBJ1-5	-	TRBV19	TGTGCCAGTAGTATCAAGAGGGGGGGTTATCAGCCCCAGCATTTT	CASSIKRGGYQPQHF
TRBJ1-5	-	TRBV27	TGTGCCAGCAGTTCCCCCGGGGATAGCAATCAGCCCCAGCATTTT	CASSSPGDSNQPQHF
TRBJ1-4	TRBD1	TRBV9	TGTGCCAGCAGCATACAGGGGGCGGCAACTAATGAAAAACTGTTTTTT	CASSIQGAATNEKLFF
TRBJ1-6	-	TRBV9	TGTGCCAGCAGCGTAGGACACCCCGGATCACCCCTCCACTTT	CASSVGHPGSPLHF
TRBJ2-5	TRBD2	TRBV7-2	TGTGCCAGCAGCTTAGTTGTAGCGGGGGGCGAGACCCAGTACTTC	CASSLVVAGGETQYF
TRBJ2-2	TRBD2	TRBV5-1	TGCGCCAGTGGACTAGCGGGAGTACCAGGGGAGCTGTTTTTT	CASGLAGVPGELFF
TRBJ2-7	-	TRBV5-1	TGCGCCAGCAGCTTGACAGGGGTCGGCGGGAAAAACGAGCAGTACTTC	CASSLTGVGGKNEQYF
TRBJ2-1	TRBD1	TRBV29-1	TGCAGCGTTCCGGACAGGGGATACAATGAGCAGTTCTTC	CSVPDRGYNEQFF
TRBJ2-1	TRBD2	TRBV19	TGTGCCAGTAGTATCGGGCTAGCGGGGGACAATGAGCAGTTCTTC	CASSIGLAGDNEQFF
TRBJ1-1	TRBD1	TRBV5-1	TGCGCCAGCAGCCCGGACAGGGGGAACACTGAAGCTTTCTTT	CASSPDRGNTEAFF
TRBJ2-7	-	TRBV5-4	TGTGCCAGCAGCTTGTTATCAGGTTACGAGCAGTACTTC	CASSLLSGYEQYF